Listed here are 26 T cell receptor beta chains from one sample, sequenced in a study of T-cell reconstitution after alpha-beta-depleted transplantation in children. It was with unique molecular identifiers that the TCRbeta library was prepared. From the PCR reads, TCRdb called clonotypes with MiXCR, one entry per CDR3 protein. The sample has hundreds of thousands of distinct CDR3 sequences, 15% to 20% seen once. This specimen consisted of PBMCs, mostly from graft donor cells, obtained 360 days after TCRalphabeta/CD19-depleted stem cell transplant. These receptors were taken from a male patient under 10 years old who had a stem cell transplant for acute lymphoblastic leukemia, so the T cells may come from the graft donor.

There are a few counts of this clonotype. The V gene is TRBV4-1, the J gene TRBJ1-2; the match to TRBD1 covers 7 bases. Losses at the gene ends were 4 bases for V and 3 bases for J; bases not matched to a gene: 5. This CDR3 is built from 14 residues. Germline CDR1 reads MGHRA; CDR2 reads YSYEKL. CDR3 bases: TGCGCCAGCAGCCCCGGGACAGAAGACTATGGCTACACCTTC. Translating gives CASSPGTEDYGYTF.

This clonotype was seen only a few times. J is TRBJ2-1 and V is TRBV10-3, with D possibly TRBD1 on 5 matching bases. CDR1 and CDR2 (germline): ENHRY, SYGVKD. Trimming removed 0 bases at V and 0 bases at J, with 12 bases between. This CDR3 is built from 17 residues. CDR3 sequence (DNA): TGTGCCATCAGTGAGTCGGGGCTTCCTAGCTCCTACAATGAGCAGTTCTTC. Amino acids: CAISESGLPSSYNEQFF.

The rearrangement joins TRBV10-1 to TRBJ2-1; TRBD2 matches 14 bases. The CDR3 sequence is 23 residues long. J gave up 2 bases and V 6 bases, and 24 bases lay outside the gene matches. From germline, CDR1 is WNHNN and CDR2 SYGVQD (reference sequence). CDR3 loop: CASSPPGTSGSIGLGEAYNEQFF. CDR3 in DNA: TGCGCCAGCAGCCCCCCCGGGACTAGCGGGAGTATTGGGCTTGGGGAAGCCTACAATGAGCAGTTCTTC.

The chain links TRBV7-2 to TRBJ2-5; D may be TRBD2 (6 bases). The germline gives CDR1 SGHTA, CDR2 FQGNSA. The length of the CDR3 is 16 residues. Trimming removed 5 bases at V and 4 bases at J, with 20 bases between. This CDR3 reads CASSLYLITGAETQYF. The CDR3 DNA reads TGTGCCAGCAGCCTATATTTAATCACGGGAGCAGAGACCCAGTACTTC.

Points on this clonotype: This may be a read error, as it is one base from a much larger clone. The rearrangement links TRBV7-9 to TRBJ2-5; the D gene is possibly TRBD1 (5 bases). The CDR3 consists of 17 residues. The ends were cut back, 5 bases at V and 2 bases at J, with 21 bases in the middle. Per the germline V gene, CDR1 is SEHNR and CDR2 is FQNEAQ (reference sequence). The CDR3: CASSPSRGHSDQETQYF. The CDR3 DNA reads as TGTGCCAGCAGCCCATCCAGAGGACACTCCGATCAAGAGACCCAGTACTTC.

The chain has TRBV12-3 or TRBV12-4 and TRBJ1-1, with TRBD1 matching 8 bases. The V gene end was trimmed by 6 bases and the J gene end by 2 bases; junction bases not matched to a gene: 8. The CDR3 extends over 15 amino acids. This CDR3 reads CASSAQGAANTEAFF. CDR3 nucleotides: TGTGCCAGCAGCGCCCAGGGGGCAGCTAACACTGAAGCTTTCTTT.

This clonotype was found a few times. This sequence joins TRBV5-1 and TRBJ2-7, with 10 bases matching TRBD1. Germline V CDR1 and CDR2: SGHRS, YFSETQ. The J segment lost 4 bases and the V segment lost 4 bases, leaving 5 bases of the junction unmatched. This CDR3 spans 14 amino acids. For the CDR3, the DNA is TGCGCCAGCAGCCAGACAGGGGGCGGGTACGAGCAGTACTTC. Translated, it gives CASSQTGGGYEQYF.

This clonotype was seen more than once but under ten times. The chain combines TRBV20-1 with TRBJ2-1, with D hard to call. CDR1 and CDR2 from the germline V gene are DFQATT and SNEGSKA (reference sequence). Trimming removed 2 bases from V and 9 bases from J, with 8 bases in between. The CDR3 length is 11 residues. CDR3 region: CSARSDSEQFF. DNA of the CDR3: TGCAGTGCTAGATCAGATTCTGAGCAGTTCTTC.

This clonotype was recorded a few times. The chain uses TRBV5-1 and TRBJ2-1, with a weak D call TRBD2 (6 bases). The V end lost 2 bases, the J end lost 7 bases, and 10 bases lay between the germline ends. Germline V gives CDR1 SGHRS, CDR2 YFSETQ. This CDR3 region has 13 residues. DNA of the CDR3: TGCGCCAGCAGCTTACTAGCTAGGAATGAGCAGTTCTTC. Translating it yields CASSLLARNEQFF.

The genes are TRBV28 and TRBJ2-5; D not certain. Germline V CDR1 and CDR2: MDHEN, SYDVKM. This CDR3 has 12 amino acids. The germline V and J ends were trimmed by 9 bases and 4 bases, with 12 bases remaining between them. As DNA, the CDR3 is TGTGCCAGTAGTGGGATCGGAGAGACCCAGTACTTC. Translating it yields CASSGIGETQYF.

This sequence joins TRBV5-1 and TRBJ1-4; no clear D gene. Per germline, CDR1 SGHRS and CDR2 YFSETQ. CDR3 length: 14 amino acids. The V end was cut by 3 bases, the J end by 5 bases, with 11 bases between. The CDR3 nucleotides read TGCGCCAGCAGCTCTCCGGGTCAGAATGAAAAACTGTTTTTT. Amino acid sequence: CASSSPGQNEKLFF. Using reference TRBV5-1 and TRBJ1-4 for the parts outside the CDR3, the full variable domain is KAGVTQTPRYLIKTRGQQVTLSCSPISGHRSVSWYQQTPGQGLQFLFEYFSETQRNKGNFPGRFSGRQFSNSRSEMNVSTLELGDSALYLCASSSPGQNEKLFFGSGTQLSVL.

This clonotype was observed a handful of times. V and J are TRBV6-2 or TRBV6-3 and TRBJ2-5, with D tentatively TRBD2 (7 bases). CDR1 is MNHEY and CDR2 is SVGEGT in the germline V gene. Trimming shortened V by 7 bases and J by 0 bases, and 21 bases separated the two germline ends. The CDR3 contains 17 residues. DNA for the CDR3: TGTGCCAGCAAGGGGGGAAGAGCGGGGTCGTACCAAGAGACCCAGTACTTC. It yields the protein CASKGGRAGSYQETQYF.

V usage is TRBV5-1 and J usage is TRBJ2-3; D remains ambiguous. Trimming removed 3 bases at V and 4 bases at J, with 6 bases between. CDR1 and CDR2 from the germline V gene are SGHRS and YFSETQ. CDR3 length equals 12 residues. As DNA, the CDR3 is TGCGCCAGCAGCTGGGGTTCAGATACGCAGTATTTT. Translating gives CASSWGSDTQYF.

V gene TRBV28 combines with J gene TRBJ2-3, with D unclear. V lost 3 bases and J 2 bases, leaving 18 bases between the germline ends. The CDR3 length is 17 residues. The V gene's germline CDR1 is MDHEN and CDR2 SYDVKM. For the CDR3, the DNA is TGTGCCAGCAGTTTCCATGCCGCTCTCAGTGTCACAGATACGCAGTATTTT. Its translation: CASSFHAALSVTDTQYF. The full variable domain, with the rest looked up from reference TRBV28 and TRBJ2-3, is DVKVTQSSRYLVKRTGEKVFLECVQDMDHENMFWYRQDPGLGLRLIYFSYDVKMKEKGDIPEGYSVSREKKERFSLILESASTNQTSMYLCASSFHAALSVTDTQYFGPGTRLTVL.

J is TRBJ2-7 and V is TRBV10-3; D possibly corresponds to TRBD1 (6 bases). V lost 4 bases and J 6 bases, leaving 13 bases between the germline ends. This CDR3 is built from 13 residues. From germline, CDR1 is ENHRY and CDR2 SYGVKD. CDR3 region: CAISGTGKGEQYF. The CDR3 bases are TGTGCCATCAGTGGAACAGGGAAGGGCGAGCAGTACTTC.

This clonotype showed up many times. V gene TRBV7-9 combines with J gene TRBJ2-1; 8 bases are a match to TRBD2. The CDR3 sequence is 17 residues long. The germline gives CDR1 SEHNR, CDR2 FQNEAQ (reference sequence). Germline trimming cut 3 bases from V and 2 bases from J; bases unmatched to any gene: 9. The CDR3 sequence is CASSFLPAGAPYNEQFF. CDR3 DNA sequence: TGTGCCAGCAGCTTCCTCCCAGCGGGAGCGCCCTACAATGAGCAGTTCTTC.

This chain links TRBV12-3 or TRBV12-4 with TRBJ2-1; D call uncertain. The V end was cut by 1 base, the J end by 4 bases, with 8 bases between. The length of the CDR3 is 14 residues. The CDR3 DNA is TGTGCCAGCAGTTTAGTTAATGCATACAATGAGCAGTTCTTC. Translating gives CASSLVNAYNEQFF.

The genes are TRBV12-3 or TRBV12-4 and TRBJ2-1, with D hard to call. The V end was cut by 0 bases, the J end by 0 bases, with 6 bases between. This CDR3 comprises 15 residues. The CDR3 DNA sequence: TGTGCCAGCAGTTTAGCCATCAGCTCCTACAATGAGCAGTTCTTC. Translated: CASSLAISSYNEQFF.

In this sample, this clonotype turned up a few times. The chain couples TRBV4-3 to TRBJ2-3; a possible D gene is TRBD2 (6 bases). From germline, CDR1 is LGHNA and CDR2 YSLEER. CDR3 length equals 16 residues. The germline V and J ends were trimmed by 0 bases and 2 bases, with 12 bases remaining between them. CDR3 residues: CASSQDTGLLTDTQYF. The DNA for the CDR3 is TGCGCCAGCAGCCAAGATACGGGACTTCTCACAGATACGCAGTATTTT.

The rearrangement uses TRBV6-5 and TRBJ2-7; D possibly corresponds to TRBD1 (6 bases). The CDR3 extends over 15 amino acids. Deletions cut 2 bases from V and 2 bases from J, with 13 bases between. Germline V gene lookup returns CDR1 MNHEY and CDR2 SVGAGI. CDR3 nucleotide sequence: TGTGCCAGCAGTTACGGAGCAGGGGCTCCCTACGAGCAGTACTTC. Amino acids: CASSYGAGAPYEQYF.

This chain joins TRBV4-3 and TRBJ2-7; D not resolved. This CDR3 is built from 15 residues. The germline V and J ends were trimmed by 3 bases and 7 bases, with 19 bases remaining between them. Germline V lookup: CDR1 LGHNA, CDR2 YSLEER. DNA for the CDR3: TGCGCCAGCAGCCATGACGACTCAGGTTTTGGGGAGCAGTACTTC. Translated: CASSHDDSGFGEQYF.

The rearrangement uses TRBV3-1 and TRBJ2-3, with D tentatively TRBD2 (6 bases). CDR3 length: 16 residues. Germline CDR1 reads LGHDT; CDR2 reads YNNKEL (reference sequence). V lost 4 bases to trimming and J lost 2 bases, with 16 bases between them. The CDR3 bases are TGTGCCAGCAGCCTCCAAGCGGGCGCGCTCACAGATACGCAGTATTTT. This codes for CASSLQAGALTDTQYF.

This clonotype was seen repeatedly, ten times or more. V gene TRBV29-1 combines with J gene TRBJ2-3; TRBD2 matches at 7 bases. The V segment lost 3 bases and the J segment 2 bases; nucleotides outside the gene matches: 5. The CDR3 extends over 14 amino acids. CDR1 is SQVTM, CDR2 ANQGSEA, per germline. CDR3 protein: CSVEYAGATDTQYF. The CDR3 DNA is TGCAGCGTTGAGTACGCGGGAGCCACAGATACGCAGTATTTT.

This clonotype was counted between two and nine times. The V call is TRBV6-5, the J call TRBJ2-2, with 14 bases fitting TRBD2. With V trimmed by 2 bases and J by 7 bases, 12 bases remained unmatched. From germline, CDR1 is MNHEY and CDR2 SVGAGI. This CDR3 has 19 amino acids. The CDR3 reads CASSYLGPGLAGEHGELFF. In DNA, the CDR3 is TGTGCCAGCAGTTACCTGGGCCCGGGACTAGCGGGAGAACACGGGGAGCTGTTTTTT.

Only a few counts were recorded for this clonotype. The chain combines TRBV9 with TRBJ2-2, with 12 bases fitting TRBD2. Germline V gene sequence: CDR1 SGDLS, CDR2 YYNGEE. After removal of 4 bases from V and 0 bases from J, the junction contained 10 bases not matched to a gene. This CDR3 is built from 19 residues. The CDR3 sequence is CASSLTGLAGSANTGELFF. The CDR3 DNA sequence: TGTGCCAGCAGCCTCACAGGACTAGCGGGAAGCGCGAACACCGGGGAGCTGTTTTTT.

Only a few counts were recorded for this clonotype. The V gene is TRBV19, the J gene TRBJ2-2; tentative D call: TRBD2 (5 bases). CDR3 size: 14 residues. V was trimmed by 5 bases and J by 5 bases, leaving 12 bases between them. Germline V lookup: CDR1 LNHDA, CDR2 SQIVND (reference sequence). CDR3 loop: CASSSVGGTGELFF. The CDR3 DNA sequence: TGTGCCAGTAGTTCGGTAGGCGGGACCGGGGAGCTGTTTTTT.